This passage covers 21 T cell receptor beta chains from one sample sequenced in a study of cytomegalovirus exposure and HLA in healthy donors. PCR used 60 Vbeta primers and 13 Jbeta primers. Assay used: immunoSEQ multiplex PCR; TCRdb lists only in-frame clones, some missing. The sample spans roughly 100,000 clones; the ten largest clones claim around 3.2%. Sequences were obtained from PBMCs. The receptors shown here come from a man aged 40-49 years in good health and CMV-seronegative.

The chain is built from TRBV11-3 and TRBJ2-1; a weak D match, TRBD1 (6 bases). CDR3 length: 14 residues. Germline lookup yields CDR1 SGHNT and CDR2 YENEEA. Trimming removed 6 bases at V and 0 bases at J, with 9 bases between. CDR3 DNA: TGTGCCAGCAGTGAAGGGGGCTCCTACAATGAGCAGTTCTTC. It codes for CASSEGGSYNEQFF.

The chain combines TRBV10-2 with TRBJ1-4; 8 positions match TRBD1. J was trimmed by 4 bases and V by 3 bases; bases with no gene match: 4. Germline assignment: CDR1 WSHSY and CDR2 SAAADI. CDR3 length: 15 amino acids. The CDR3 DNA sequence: TGCGCCAGCAGTGAAGGGACAGGCAGTAATGAAAAACTGTTTTTT. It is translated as CASSEGTGSNEKLFF.

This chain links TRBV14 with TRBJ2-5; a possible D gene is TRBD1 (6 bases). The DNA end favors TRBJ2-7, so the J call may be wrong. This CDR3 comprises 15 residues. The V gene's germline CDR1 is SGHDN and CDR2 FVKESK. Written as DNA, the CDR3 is TGTGCCAGCAGCCAATTAACAGGGTTCGGCGACGAGCAGTACTTC. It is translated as CASSQLTGFGDEQYF.

Here the CDR3 reads CASRRTSLVNEQFF. The CDR3 coding sequence is TGTGCCAGCAGGCGGACTAGTCTTGTTAATGAGCAGTTCTTC. This chain joins TRBV14 and TRBJ2-1; 7 positions agree with TRBD2. The CDR3 extends over 14 amino acids. Trimming took 6 bases from V and 7 from J; bases not matched to a gene: 9. Germline V lookup: CDR1 SGHDN, CDR2 FVKESK.

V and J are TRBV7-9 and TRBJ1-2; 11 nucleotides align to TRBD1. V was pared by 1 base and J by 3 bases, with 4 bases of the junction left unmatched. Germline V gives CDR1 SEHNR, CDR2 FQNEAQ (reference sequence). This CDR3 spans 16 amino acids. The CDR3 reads CASSLGTGGADYGYTF. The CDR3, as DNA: TGTGCCAGCAGCTTAGGGACAGGGGGCGCAGACTATGGCTACACCTTC.

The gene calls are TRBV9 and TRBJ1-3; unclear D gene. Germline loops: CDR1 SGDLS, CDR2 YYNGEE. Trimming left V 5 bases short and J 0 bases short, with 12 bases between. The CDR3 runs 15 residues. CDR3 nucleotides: TGTGCCAGCAGGCCCAGTTCCTTCTCTGGAAACACCATATATTTT. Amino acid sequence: CASRPSSFSGNTIYF.

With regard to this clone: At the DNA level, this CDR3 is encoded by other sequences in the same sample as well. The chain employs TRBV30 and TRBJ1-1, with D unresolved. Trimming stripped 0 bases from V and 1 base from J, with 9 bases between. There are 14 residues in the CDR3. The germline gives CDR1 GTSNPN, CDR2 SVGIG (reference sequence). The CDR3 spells CAWSVGDPNTEAFF. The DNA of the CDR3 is TGTGCCTGGAGTGTAGGAGATCCGAACACTGAAGCTTTCTTT.

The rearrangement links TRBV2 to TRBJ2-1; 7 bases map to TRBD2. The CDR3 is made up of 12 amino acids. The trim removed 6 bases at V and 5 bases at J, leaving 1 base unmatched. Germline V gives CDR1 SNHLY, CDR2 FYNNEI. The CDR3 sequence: CASSRGDNEQFF. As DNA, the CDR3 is TGTGCCAGCAGCCGGGGGGACAATGAGCAGTTCTTC. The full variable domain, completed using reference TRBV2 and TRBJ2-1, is EPEVTQTPSHQVTQMGQEVILRCVPISNHLYFYWYRQILGQKVEFLVSFYNNEISEKSEIFDDQFSVERPDGSNFTLKIRSTKLEDSAMYFCASSRGDNEQFFGPGTRLTVL.

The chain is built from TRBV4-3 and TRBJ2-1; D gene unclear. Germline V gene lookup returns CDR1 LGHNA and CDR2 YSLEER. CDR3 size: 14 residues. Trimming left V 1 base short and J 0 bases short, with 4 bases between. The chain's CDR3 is CASSQVLSYNEQFF. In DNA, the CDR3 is TGCGCCAGCAGCCAAGTACTCTCCTACAATGAGCAGTTCTTC.

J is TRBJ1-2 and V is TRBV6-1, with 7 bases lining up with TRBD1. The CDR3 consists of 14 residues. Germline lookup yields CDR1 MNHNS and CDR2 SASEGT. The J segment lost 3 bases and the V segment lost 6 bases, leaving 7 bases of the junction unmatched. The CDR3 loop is CASRESRGDYGYTF. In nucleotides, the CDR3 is TGTGCCAGCAGGGAAAGCAGGGGGGACTATGGCTACACCTTC.

CDR3 sequence reads: CASRQGTYEQYF. The CDR3 coding sequence is TGTGCCAGCAGGCAGGGAACCTACGAGCAGTACTTC. The chain joins TRBV2 to TRBJ2-7; a weak D match, TRBD1 (5 bases). Deletions cut 6 bases from V and 2 bases from J, with 8 bases between. Germline V gene sequence: CDR1 SNHLY, CDR2 FYNNEI. The CDR3 length is 12 residues.

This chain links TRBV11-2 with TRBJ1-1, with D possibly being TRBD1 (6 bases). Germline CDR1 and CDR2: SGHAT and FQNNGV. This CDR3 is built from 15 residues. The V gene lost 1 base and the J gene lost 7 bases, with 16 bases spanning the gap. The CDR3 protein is CASSLVYQGKDEAFF. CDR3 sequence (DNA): TGTGCCAGCAGCTTAGTGTACCAGGGGAAAGATGAAGCTTTCTTT.

The CDR3 DNA is TGTGCCAGCAGTGCGGACTGGAACTATGGCTACACCTTC. It codes for CASSADWNYGYTF. The chain employs TRBV6-6 and TRBJ1-2; D is undetermined. Between the trimmed V and J ends, which lost 5 bases and 2 bases, there was a span of 9 bases. The CDR3 consists of 13 residues. Germline-derived CDR1 and CDR2 are MNHNY and SVGAGI (reference sequence).

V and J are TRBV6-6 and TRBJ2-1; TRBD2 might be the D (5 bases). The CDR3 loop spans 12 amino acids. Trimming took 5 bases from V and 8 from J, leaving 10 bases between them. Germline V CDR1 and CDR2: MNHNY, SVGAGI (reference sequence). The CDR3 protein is CASSKTRDEQFF. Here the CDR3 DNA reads TGTGCCAGCAGTAAAACTAGGGATGAGCAGTTCTTC.

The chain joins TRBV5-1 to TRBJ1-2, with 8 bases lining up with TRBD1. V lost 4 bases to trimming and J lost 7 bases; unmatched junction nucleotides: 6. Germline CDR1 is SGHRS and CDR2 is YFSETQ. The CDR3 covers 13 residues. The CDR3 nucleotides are TGCGCCAGCAGCCCACAGGGGGATGGTGGCTACACCTTC. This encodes CASSPQGDGGYTF.

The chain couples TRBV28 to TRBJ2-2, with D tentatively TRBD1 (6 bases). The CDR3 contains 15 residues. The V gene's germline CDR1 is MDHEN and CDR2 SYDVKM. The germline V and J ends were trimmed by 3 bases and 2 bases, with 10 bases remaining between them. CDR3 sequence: CASSFWGRNTGELFF. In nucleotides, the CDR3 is TGTGCCAGCAGTTTCTGGGGGCGTAACACCGGGGAGCTGTTTTTT.

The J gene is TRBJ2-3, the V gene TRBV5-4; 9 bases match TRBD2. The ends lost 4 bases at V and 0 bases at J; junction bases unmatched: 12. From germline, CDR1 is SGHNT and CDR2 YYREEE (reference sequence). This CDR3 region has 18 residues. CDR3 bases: TGTGCCAGCAGCGCCCGGCCGGGGACTAGCAGTAGCACAGATACGCAGTATTTT. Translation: CASSARPGTSSSTDTQYF.

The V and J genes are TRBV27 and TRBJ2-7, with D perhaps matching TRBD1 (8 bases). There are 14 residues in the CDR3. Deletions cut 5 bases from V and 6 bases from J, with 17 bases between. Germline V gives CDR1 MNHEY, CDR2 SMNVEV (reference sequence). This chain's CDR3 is CASSTRQGRGEQYF. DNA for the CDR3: TGTGCCAGCAGTACACGACAGGGGAGGGGCGAGCAGTACTTC.

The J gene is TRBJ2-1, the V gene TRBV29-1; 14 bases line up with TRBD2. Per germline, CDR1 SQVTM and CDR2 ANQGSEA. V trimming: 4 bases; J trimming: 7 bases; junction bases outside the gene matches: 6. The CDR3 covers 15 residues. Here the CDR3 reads CSVGTTSGRANEQFF. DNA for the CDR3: TGCAGCGTTGGTACGACTAGCGGGAGGGCAAATGAGCAGTTCTTC.

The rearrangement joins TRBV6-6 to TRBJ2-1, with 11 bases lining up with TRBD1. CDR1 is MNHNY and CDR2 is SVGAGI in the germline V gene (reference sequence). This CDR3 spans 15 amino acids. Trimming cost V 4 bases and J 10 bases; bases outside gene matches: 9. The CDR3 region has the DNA TGTGCCAGCAGTTCCCCGGGGACAGGGGGAGAAGAGCAGTTCTTC. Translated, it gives CASSSPGTGGEEQFF.

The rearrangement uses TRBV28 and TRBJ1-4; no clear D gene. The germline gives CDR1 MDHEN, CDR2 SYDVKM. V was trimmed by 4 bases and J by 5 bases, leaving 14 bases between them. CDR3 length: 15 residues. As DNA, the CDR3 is TGTGCCAGCAGTTCAACCGGGATCCAAAATGAAAAACTGTTTTTT. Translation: CASSSTGIQNEKLFF.